These 19 T cell receptor beta chains were all obtained from the same sample, sequenced in a study of early T cells in non-severe SARS-CoV-2 infection. TCRdb processed the 5' RACE reads anew with MiXCR; each CDR3 protein has one entry. The sample lists 60,000 or so distinct CDR3 sequences; about 13% were seen once. The material sequenced was whole blood. The origin of the receptors is an adult who was a healthcare worker with PCR-confirmed SARS-CoV-2 infection or an uninfected control (not recorded which).

This clonotype has a handful of counts. V gene TRBV19 combines with J gene TRBJ2-7; D call uncertain. Trimming cost V 4 bases and J 4 bases, with 2 bases left between them. The germline CDR1 and CDR2 sequences are LNHDA and SQIVND (reference sequence). The CDR3 spans 10 residues. CDR3: CASSSYEQYF. CDR3 nucleotides: TGTGCCAGTAGTAGTTACGAGCAGTACTTC.

This clonotype was detected ten times or more. The CDR3 sequence: CASSQGIEPQHF. Here the CDR3 DNA reads TGTGCCAGCAGCCAAGGAATTGAGCCCCAGCATTTT. This chain joins TRBV3-1 and TRBJ1-5; unclear D gene. Trimming stripped 1 base from V and 8 bases from J, with 6 bases between. The germline V gene has CDR1 LGHDT and CDR2 YNNKEL (reference sequence). CDR3 length: 12 residues.

This clonotype was recorded a few times. This chain joins TRBV30 and TRBJ2-1, with a weak D call TRBD2 (5 bases). V was cut by 0 bases and J by 9 bases, with 15 bases left in between. This CDR3 has 14 amino acids. CDR1 is GTSNPN, CDR2 SVGIG, per germline (reference sequence). CDR3 coding DNA: TGTGCCTGGAGTGTATTAGGGTGGAGGAGTGAGCAGTTCTTC. Translation: CAWSVLGWRSEQFF.

V gene TRBV11-3 combines with J gene TRBJ1-6; possible D gene TRBD1, 5 bases. Deletions cut 1 base from V and 7 bases from J, with 11 bases between. The CDR3 extends over 15 amino acids. Germline V lookup: CDR1 SGHNT, CDR2 YENEEA. DNA of the CDR3: TGTGCCAGCAGCTTAGGGCAGGGCGAAAATTCACCCCTCCACTTT. Its protein is CASSLGQGENSPLHF.

This clonotype was recorded many times. The chain links TRBV7-6 to TRBJ2-1; TRBD2 aligns across 7 bases. J was trimmed by 4 bases and V by 5 bases; bases with no gene match: 11. The germline V gene has CDR1 SGHVS and CDR2 FNYEAQ. The CDR3 spans 16 residues. The CDR3 DNA reads as TGTGCCAGCAGCCCAAGGAGGGCTAGCGGTTACAATGAGCAGTTCTTC. Amino acids: CASSPRRASGYNEQFF. The whole variable domain, remainder taken from reference TRBV7-6 and TRBJ2-1, is GAGVSQSPRYKVTKRGQDVALRCDPISGHVSLYWYRQALGQGPEFLTYFNYEAQQDKSGLPNDRFSAERPEGSISTLTIQRTEQRDSAMYRCASSPRRASGYNEQFFGPGTRLTVL.

Regarding this clonotype: Lacking the conserved final phenylalanine or tryptophan, this CDR3 likely reflects a read error. The chain uses TRBV7-8 and TRBJ2-7; D possibly corresponds to TRBD1 (5 bases). This CDR3 is 14 amino acids long. Germline V gene lookup returns CDR1 SGHVS and CDR2 FQNEAQ. V dropped 0 bases and J dropped 5 bases, with 11 bases sitting between them. The CDR3 loop reads CASSLARTKNEQYS. The DNA for the CDR3 is TGTGCCAGCAGCTTAGCGAGGACAAAAAACGAGCAGTACTCC.

In its sample, this clonotype was seen many times. V gene TRBV27 combines with J gene TRBJ2-7; possible D gene TRBD1, 6 bases. CDR3 size: 15 residues. The V gene lost 5 bases and the J gene lost 2 bases, with 16 bases spanning the gap. Germline V lookup: CDR1 MNHEY, CDR2 SMNVEV (reference sequence). This CDR3 reads CASSKTGLSTYEQYF. CDR3 in DNA: TGTGCCAGCAGTAAGACAGGTCTATCAACCTACGAGCAGTACTTC.

This clonotype was found many times. This chain links TRBV4-1 with TRBJ1-1; perhaps TRBD1 as D (6 bases). The germline CDR1 and CDR2 sequences are MGHRA and YSYEKL. The CDR3 loop spans 13 amino acids. The ends were cut back, 4 bases at V and 5 bases at J, with 11 bases in the middle. The CDR3 coding sequence is TGCGCCAGCAGCCGCGGACAGTCTACTGAAGCTTTCTTT. This translates into CASSRGQSTEAFF.

The table lists this clonotype with many counts. J is TRBJ2-7 and V is TRBV7-8; TRBD2 agrees at 7 bases. Unmatched junction bases numbered 8, after V lost 1 base and J lost 5 bases. Germline V gives CDR1 SGHVS, CDR2 FQNEAQ. This CDR3 region has 15 residues. CDR3 bases: TGTGCCAGCAGCTTAGGTCTAGCGGACACTAACGAGCAGTACTTC. Its protein is CASSLGLADTNEQYF.

There are many counts of this clonotype. The chain joins TRBV6-6 to TRBJ1-6, with D maybe TRBD1 (5 bases). This CDR3 contains 14 residues. Germline-derived CDR1 and CDR2 are MNHNY and SVGAGI (reference sequence). V was trimmed by 2 bases and J by 9 bases, leaving 11 bases between them. The CDR3 DNA reads as TGTGCCAGCAGTTACGACAGTACCATTTCACCCCTCCACTTT. Amino acid sequence: CASSYDSTISPLHF.

This clonotype was observed many times. The chain carries TRBV5-6 and TRBJ1-2; 9 bases line up with TRBD1. Germline assignment: CDR1 SGHDT and CDR2 YYEEEE. Trimming took 3 bases from V and 4 from J; bases not matched to a gene: 4. The CDR3 is 14 residues long. This chain's CDR3 is CASSSGQGIYGYTF. Written as DNA, the CDR3 is TGTGCCAGCAGCTCCGGACAGGGGATCTATGGCTACACCTTC.

The chain joins TRBV10-3 to TRBJ2-1; D not certain. Germline CDR1 ENHRY, CDR2 SYGVKD. The V gene lost 0 bases and the J gene lost 0 bases, with 9 bases spanning the gap. This CDR3 contains 16 residues. For the CDR3, the DNA is TGTGCCATCAGTGAGTCTTGGAGTAGCTCCTACAATGAGCAGTTCTTC. Amino acid sequence: CAISESWSSSYNEQFF.

This clonotype occurred a few times. The chain has TRBV20-1 and TRBJ2-3; no definite D call. The germline V and J ends were trimmed by 3 bases and 0 bases, with 13 bases remaining between them. The CDR3 runs 15 residues. CDR1 is DFQATT and CDR2 is SNEGSKA in the germline V gene (reference sequence). The CDR3 DNA follows: TGCAGTGCTAGTAAGGGTTTAGTAAGCACAGATACGCAGTATTTT. Residues: CSASKGLVSTDTQYF.

This clonotype appeared once. The genes are TRBV28 and TRBJ1-2; 7 nucleotides line up with TRBD1. This CDR3 region has 12 residues. Germline V gives CDR1 MDHEN, CDR2 SYDVKM. The V gene end was trimmed by 4 bases and the J gene end by 8 bases; junction bases not matched to a gene: 4. The CDR3 reads CASSSTDRGYTF. CDR3 nucleotides: TGTGCCAGCAGTTCCACGGACAGGGGCTACACCTTC.

This clonotype was counted ten times or more. V is TRBV20-1 and J is TRBJ1-5; TRBD1 matches 8 bases. V was pared by 6 bases and J by 3 bases, with 10 bases of the junction left unmatched. The CDR3 runs 15 residues. Germline CDR1 DFQATT, CDR2 SNEGSKA (reference sequence). The CDR3 DNA sequence: TGCAGTGCCCTTCAAACAGGGGGGAACAATCAGCCCCAGCATTTT. This encodes CSALQTGGNNQPQHF.

This clonotype was observed many times. The rearrangement joins TRBV5-4 to TRBJ2-2, with D possibly matching TRBD1 (5 bases). The CDR3 runs to 12 residues. CDR1 is SGHNT, CDR2 YYREEE, per germline (reference sequence). Between the trimmed V and J ends, which lost 4 bases and 5 bases, there was a span of 6 bases. The CDR3 region is CASSRGTGELFF. In DNA, the CDR3 is TGTGCCAGCAGCAGGGGAACCGGGGAGCTGTTTTTT.

The chain has TRBV12-3 or TRBV12-4 and TRBJ1-4; D gene ambiguous. The CDR3 totals 15 residues. The V and J ends lost 6 bases and 0 bases respectively, with 11 bases between them. CDR3: CASRPGETTNEKLFF. The DNA of the CDR3 is TGTGCCAGCAGACCGGGAGAGACAACTAATGAAAAACTGTTTTTT.

By frequency in the sample, this clonotype is large (0.1 to 1%). The V call is TRBV5-6, the J call TRBJ1-1; tentative D call: TRBD1 (6 bases). V was shortened by 0 bases and J by 1 base, with 13 bases between the two germline ends. Germline V lookup: CDR1 SGHDT, CDR2 YYEEEE. CDR3 length: 16 amino acids. CDR3 in amino acids: CASSLAGVRGNTEAFF. Here the CDR3 DNA reads TGTGCCAGCAGCTTGGCGGGAGTCAGGGGGAACACTGAAGCTTTCTTT.

This clonotype was seen more than once but under ten times. The chain couples TRBV7-9 to TRBJ2-1; 12 nucleotides agree with TRBD2. The CDR3 runs to 16 residues. Per the germline V gene, CDR1 is SEHNR and CDR2 is FQNEAQ (reference sequence). With 5 bases clipped from V and 3 bases from J, the junction kept 5 bases outside the gene matches. CDR3 sequence (DNA): TGTGCCAGCAGCCCCCGGACTAGCGGGAACTACAATGAGCAGTTCTTC. Translated, it gives CASSPRTSGNYNEQFF.